The sequence of this TCR beta chain was determined in a study of response to subunit inactivated influenza vaccine. The CDR3 extends over 13 amino acids. Germline loops: CDR1 MNHEY, CDR2 SVGEGT. The V end was cut by 10 bases, the J end by 3 bases, with 16 bases between. In the case of this clonotype: Antigen unknown.

Whole-study findings and limits: Few additional T cells are recruited per seasonal influenza vaccination, authors suggested.

TCRdb recomputed calls from the RT-PCR reads with MiXCR, one row per CDR3 protein. The sample shows almost 250,000 distinct CDR3 sequences, 9.5% to 15% of them seen only once. The sample in question was non-naive T cells sorted from PBMCs, obtained approximately 15 days before vaccination. The gene calls are TRBV6-2 or TRBV6-3 and TRBJ2-7; D might be TRBD1 (6 bases). This clonotype was sampled from a man aged 45-65 years who received an inactivated influenza vaccine. Written as DNA, the CDR3 is TGTGCCACCAGCCTTGGGGACAACTACGAGCAGTACTTC. Its protein is CATSLGDNYEQYF.